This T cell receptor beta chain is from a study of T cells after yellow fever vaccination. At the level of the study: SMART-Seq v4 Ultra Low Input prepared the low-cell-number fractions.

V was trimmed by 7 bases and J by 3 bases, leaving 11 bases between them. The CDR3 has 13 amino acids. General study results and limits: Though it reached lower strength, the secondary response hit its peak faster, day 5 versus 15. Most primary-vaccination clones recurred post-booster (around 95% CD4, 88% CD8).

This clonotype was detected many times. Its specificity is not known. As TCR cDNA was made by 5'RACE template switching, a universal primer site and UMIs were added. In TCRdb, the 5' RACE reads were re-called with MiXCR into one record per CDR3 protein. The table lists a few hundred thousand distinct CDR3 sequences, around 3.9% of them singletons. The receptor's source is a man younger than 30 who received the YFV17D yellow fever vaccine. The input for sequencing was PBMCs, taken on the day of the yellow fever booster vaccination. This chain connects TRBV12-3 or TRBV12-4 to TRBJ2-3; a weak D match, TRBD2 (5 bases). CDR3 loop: CASIPGGTDTQYF. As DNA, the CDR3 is TGTGCCAGCATTCCCGGCGGGACAGATACGCAGTATTTT.